A single sample gave rise to the 23 T cell receptor beta chains below, sequenced in a study of siplizumab effects on memory and regulatory T cells. Libraries were prepared by immunoSEQ multiplex PCR; TCRdb keeps only in-frame clonotypes and omits some of them. The table shows some 100,000 clones, with 92% occurring only once. Material: Tregs sorted from blood. The receptors here all came from a human donor in good health.

V gene TRBV5-1 combines with J gene TRBJ2-1; 10 bases map to TRBD1. V dropped 4 bases and J dropped 7; count of bases not matched to a gene: 8. Germline loops: CDR1 SGHRS, CDR2 YFSETQ. This CDR3 spans 15 amino acids. CDR3 sequence reads: CASSRGTGETNEQFF. In nucleotides, the CDR3 is TGCGCCAGCAGCCGCGGGACAGGGGAGACTAATGAGCAGTTCTTC.

This chain links TRBV7-6 with TRBJ2-3; D is undetermined. V was trimmed by 1 base and J by 3 bases, leaving 5 bases between them. The CDR3 extends over 13 amino acids. Germline V gene data show CDR1 as SGHVS and CDR2 as FNYEAQ. As DNA, the CDR3 is TGTGCCAGCAGCTTAGTGGGGACAGATACGCAGTATTTT. Protein: CASSLVGTDTQYF.

Of note for this clone: Different DNA sequences within this sample yield the same CDR3. The chain combines TRBV18 with TRBJ2-7; D is unresolved. The germline V gene has CDR1 KGHSH and CDR2 LQKENI. V was clipped by 3 bases and J by 3 bases, with 3 bases between them. CDR3 length equals 11 residues. The DNA for the CDR3 is TGTGCCAGCTCACCGGGCTACGAGCAGTACTTC. Its protein product is CASSPGYEQYF.

This chain joins TRBV19 and TRBJ1-1; D remains unclear. V was trimmed by 3 bases and J by 5 bases, leaving 10 bases between them. The germline gives CDR1 LNHDA, CDR2 SQIVND (reference sequence). CDR3 length: 13 residues. The CDR3 sequence: CASSMDRSTEAFF. The CDR3 coding sequence is TGTGCCAGTAGTATGGACCGGAGTACTGAAGCTTTCTTT.

This clone was seen a few times. V is TRBV18 and J is TRBJ1-1; TRBD1 agrees at 7 bases. Germline trimming cut 6 bases from V and 1 base from J; bases unmatched to any gene: 5. The CDR3 loop spans 14 amino acids. From germline, CDR1 is KGHSH and CDR2 LQKENI. In nucleotides, the CDR3 is TGTGCCAGCTCCCTTGGGACAGCGAACACTGAAGCTTTCTTT. Amino acid sequence: CASSLGTANTEAFF. Supplemented by reference TRBV18 and TRBJ1-1, the full variable domain reads NAGVMQNPRHLVRRRGQEARLRCSPMKGHSHVYWYRQLPEEGLKFMVYLQKENIIDESGMPKERFSAEFPKEGPSILRIQQVVRGDSAAYFCASSLGTANTEAFFGQGTRLTVV.

The chain recombines TRBV2 with TRBJ2-7; possibly TRBD1 for D (6 bases). The V end was cut by 6 bases, the J end by 3 bases, with 9 bases between. The CDR3 contains 12 residues. Germline-derived CDR1 and CDR2 are SNHLY and FYNNEI. The CDR3 coding sequence is TGTGCCAGCAGAGTGGACAGCTACGAGCAGTACTTC. Residues: CASRVDSYEQYF. Together with reference TRBV2 and TRBJ2-7, the CDR3 gives the full variable domain: EPEVTQTPSHQVTQMGQEVILRCVPISNHLYFYWYRQILGQKVEFLVSFYNNEISEKSEIFDDQFSVERPDGSNFTLKIRSTKLEDSAMYFCASRVDSYEQYFGPGTRLTVT.

In this sample, this clone turned up a few times. The V and J genes are TRBV19 and TRBJ2-7, with a weak D call TRBD1 (6 bases). Germline CDR1 and CDR2: LNHDA and SQIVND (reference sequence). The V end was cut by 5 bases, the J end by 0 bases, with 17 bases between. This CDR3 region has 16 residues. The DNA for the CDR3 is TGTGCCAGTAGTCCTTTTCCGGACAGAAGCTCCTACGAGCAGTACTTC. Residues: CASSPFPDRSSYEQYF.

This clone was counted between two and nine times. The CDR3 loop reads CASSDYRGADTQYF. Here the CDR3 DNA reads TGTGCCAGCAGCGATTACAGGGGCGCAGATACGCAGTATTTT. The rearrangement links TRBV11-3 to TRBJ2-3, with 7 bases lining up with TRBD1. The J segment lost 4 bases and the V segment lost 5 bases, leaving 6 bases of the junction unmatched. Germline V CDR1 and CDR2: SGHNT, YENEEA. The CDR3 contains 14 residues.

This chain uses TRBV19 with TRBJ1-3; no definite D call. Trimming pared 8 bases from V and 0 bases from J, leaving 11 bases between. The CDR3 has 14 residues. Germline values: CDR1 LNHDA, CDR2 SQIVND (reference sequence). The CDR3 sequence is CASLDLSSGNTIYF. In DNA, the CDR3 is TGTGCCAGTCTAGACCTTAGCTCTGGAAACACCATATATTTT.

The rearrangement links TRBV6-5 to TRBJ1-1; D uncertain. V shed 5 bases and J shed 2 bases, with 9 bases lying between them. This CDR3 is built from 13 residues. The germline V gene has CDR1 MNHEY and CDR2 SVGAGI. The CDR3 region is CASSVGGNTEAFF. DNA of the CDR3: TGTGCCAGCAGTGTGGGAGGAAACACTGAAGCTTTCTTT.

The chain is built from TRBV15 and TRBJ2-7, with a tentative D call TRBD1 (5 bases). V was pared by 0 bases and J by 3 bases, with 12 bases between. Germline assignment: CDR1 LNHNV and CDR2 YYDKDF (reference sequence). The CDR3 is made up of 15 amino acids. The CDR3 here is CATSRDILTVYEQYF. CDR3 nucleotide sequence: TGTGCCACCAGCAGAGATATTCTGACAGTCTACGAGCAGTACTTC.

CDR3 protein: CASRPPNEKLFF. CDR3 nucleotide sequence: TGTGCCAGCAGGCCCCCCAATGAAAAACTGTTTTTT. The chain is built from TRBV28 and TRBJ1-4, with D unresolved. There are 12 residues in the CDR3. The ends were cut back, 6 bases at V and 5 bases at J, with 7 bases in the middle. Germline V lookup: CDR1 MDHEN, CDR2 SYDVKM.

The chain recombines TRBV9 with TRBJ2-7; 10 bases agree with TRBD2. Germline CDR1 and CDR2: SGDLS and YYNGEE. CDR3 length equals 22 residues. With V trimmed by 4 bases and J by 3 bases, 28 bases remained unmatched. As DNA, the CDR3 is TGTGCCAGCAGCCTAGATGGGGGGTTGTCTAGCGGGAGTAAAGTGGGGTACTACGAGCAGTACTTC. As protein: CASSLDGGLSSGSKVGYYEQYF.

The chain recombines TRBV10-1 with TRBJ2-2; no clear D gene. The ends were cut back, 2 bases at V and 5 bases at J, with 9 bases in the middle. CDR3 length: 14 residues. CDR1 and CDR2 (germline): WNHNN, SYGVQD (reference sequence). In DNA form, the CDR3 reads TGCGCCAGCAGTGAGGCGACTGATACCGGGGAGCTGTTTTTT. Amino acid sequence: CASSEATDTGELFF.

The chain has TRBV18 and TRBJ2-7, with a possible D match to TRBD2 (6 bases). The CDR3 has 14 amino acids. Germline-derived CDR1 and CDR2 are KGHSH and LQKENI. V lost 3 bases to trimming and J lost 5 bases, with 14 bases between them. CDR3 amino acids: CASSPLRGSHEQYF. CDR3 bases: TGTGCCAGCTCACCCCTCCGGGGGTCCCACGAGCAGTACTTC. Full variable domain (outside the CDR3, taken from reference TRBV18 and TRBJ2-7): NAGVMQNPRHLVRRRGQEARLRCSPMKGHSHVYWYRQLPEEGLKFMVYLQKENIIDESGMPKERFSAEFPKEGPSILRIQQVVRGDSAAYFCASSPLRGSHEQYFGPGTRLTVT.

The chain combines TRBV7-9 with TRBJ2-7, with 7 bases identical to TRBD2. The trim removed 5 bases at V and 2 bases at J, leaving 15 bases unmatched. The CDR3 contains 17 residues. Germline V gene data show CDR1 as SEHNR and CDR2 as FQNEAQ (reference sequence). CDR3 region: CASSIVGGSGSTYEQYF. CDR3 in DNA: TGTGCCAGCAGCATAGTCGGGGGTAGCGGGTCAACCTACGAGCAGTACTTC.

V and J are TRBV9 and TRBJ2-7; perhaps TRBD2 as D (6 bases). This CDR3 spans 14 amino acids. Trimming left V 4 bases short and J 2 bases short, with 13 bases between. From germline, CDR1 is SGDLS and CDR2 YYNGEE. CDR3 residues: CASSTGLFTYEQYF. The CDR3 DNA follows: TGTGCCAGCAGCACGGGACTTTTCACCTACGAGCAGTACTTC.

V is TRBV4-2 and J is TRBJ2-3; the match to TRBD2 covers 12 bases. V lost 5 bases, J lost 5 bases, and 14 bases stayed unmatched. Germline CDR1 reads LGHNA; CDR2 reads YNFKEQ. The CDR3 runs to 18 residues. In nucleotides, the CDR3 is TGTGCCAGCAGCGCTCCGCTAGCGGGAGGGCCGCGTGGAGATACGCAGTATTTT. Translation gives CASSAPLAGGPRGDTQYF.

The V call is TRBV19, the J call TRBJ2-3; 7 bases agree with TRBD1. The germline V gene has CDR1 LNHDA and CDR2 SQIVND (reference sequence). V was pared by 7 bases and J by 5 bases, with 12 bases of the junction left unmatched. The CDR3 is 15 residues long. DNA of the CDR3: TGTGCCAGTAAGAACAGGGGCAGCGTCGGAGATACGCAGTATTTT. Its protein product is CASKNRGSVGDTQYF.

The chain combines TRBV19 with TRBJ2-7; D might be TRBD1 or TRBD2, each matching 5 bases. The ends were cut back, 7 bases at V and 3 bases at J, with 13 bases in the middle. Germline loops: CDR1 LNHDA, CDR2 SQIVND (reference sequence). This CDR3 spans 13 amino acids. CDR3 DNA: TGTGCCAGTACCGGGGACGGAGTCTACGAGCAGTACTTC. This sequence encodes CASTGDGVYEQYF.

The rearrangement uses TRBV5-1 and TRBJ2-4; D unresolved. Germline CDR1 reads SGHRS; CDR2 reads YFSETQ. This CDR3 is built from 13 residues. Trimming shortened V by 4 bases and J by 7 bases, and 12 bases separated the two germline ends. The CDR3 spells CASSRLSGNIQYF. Written as DNA, the CDR3 is TGCGCCAGCAGCCGCCTGAGTGGGAACATTCAGTACTTC.

The rearrangement joins TRBV19 to TRBJ2-5; D unclear. V lost 4 bases and J 5 bases, leaving 17 bases between the germline ends. The CDR3 contains 15 residues. CDR1 and CDR2 from the germline V gene are LNHDA and SQIVND (reference sequence). CDR3 DNA: TGTGCCAGTAGTACGCGAAACTCAAATGGGGAGACCCAGTACTTC. It specifies CASSTRNSNGETQYF. Filled out from reference TRBV19 and TRBJ2-5, the complete variable domain reads DGGITQSPKYLFRKEGQNVTLSCEQNLNHDAMYWYRQDPGQGLRLIYYSQIVNDFQKGDIAEGYSVSREKKESFPLTVTSAQKNPTAFYLCASSTRNSNGETQYFGPGTRLLVL.

V usage is TRBV9 and J usage is TRBJ2-7, with a possible D match to TRBD1 (6 bases). The CDR3 extends over 15 amino acids. Germline CDR1 reads SGDLS; CDR2 reads YYNGEE. Trimming left V 0 bases short and J 6 bases short, with 16 bases between. CDR3 nucleotides: TGTGCCAGCAGCGTAGGGGGACATGATTCCCTCGAGCAGTACTTC. Translation: CASSVGGHDSLEQYF. The variable domain in full, completed from reference TRBV9 and TRBJ2-7, reads DSGVTQTPKHLITATGQRVTLRCSPRSGDLSVYWYQQSLDQGLQFLIQYYNGEERAKGNILERFSAQQFPDLHSELNLSSLELGDSALYFCASSVGGHDSLEQYFGPGTRLTVT.